Below are 9 T cell receptor beta chains sequenced from a single sample in a study of molecular identifiers for immune sequencing clone quantification. TCRdb re-derived calls from the PCR reads in MiXCR, one entry per CDR3 protein. The sample has more than 550,000 distinct CDR3 sequences; approximately 24% are singletons. Material: naive CD8+ T cells from blood, with Jurkat cell RNA spiked in. Regarding subset: FACS-sorted CD8+CD4-CCR7+CD45RA+ naive T cells. These receptors were collected from a human donor in good health. Some libraries in this study had Jurkat cell RNA spiked in.

In its sample, this clonotype was seen a few times. This chain joins TRBV30 and TRBJ2-1; TRBD2 matches 7 bases. Germline assignment: CDR1 GTSNPN and CDR2 SVGIG (reference sequence). V lost 7 bases and J lost 6; bases outside the gene matches: 9. This CDR3 has 13 amino acids. The CDR3 DNA is TGTGCCTTTACCGCGGGAGAGGGCAATGAGCAGTTCTTC. Translating it yields CAFTAGEGNEQFF.

This clonotype was seen a single time. This chain connects TRBV4-3 to TRBJ2-2, with a tentative D call TRBD1 (5 bases). V was shortened by 0 bases and J by 5 bases, with 10 bases between the two germline ends. The CDR3 covers 15 residues. The germline V gene encodes CDR1 LGHNA and CDR2 YSLEER. The CDR3 loop reads CASSQDTGVTGELFF. The CDR3 DNA reads as TGCGCCAGCAGCCAAGATACAGGAGTTACCGGGGAGCTGTTTTTT.

The chain is built from TRBV19 and TRBJ2-2, with D hard to call. CDR1 is LNHDA and CDR2 is SQIVND in the germline V gene (reference sequence). Trimming cost V 1 base and J 7 bases, with 7 bases left between them. The CDR3 length is 13 residues. CDR3 bases: TGTGCCAGTAGTATAGTTGGCAGCGGGGAGCTGTTTTTT. Translating gives CASSIVGSGELFF.

About this clonotype itself: A much larger clonotype is one base distant, so this may be a read error. J is TRBJ2-1 and V is TRBV24-1, with D uncertain. The germline V and J ends were trimmed by 1 base and 12 bases, with 15 bases remaining between them. CDR3 length equals 14 residues. CDR1 is KGHDR and CDR2 is SFDVKD in the germline V gene. CDR3 loop: CATSDLGAPSGQFF. Here the CDR3 DNA reads TGTGCCACCAGTGATTTAGGTGCCCCTAGTGGGCAGTTCTTC.

The table lists this clonotype with many counts. The rearrangement links TRBV20-1 to TRBJ1-1, with no clear D. Germline CDR1 reads DFQATT; CDR2 reads SNEGSKA (reference sequence). The V end lost 2 bases, the J end lost 6 bases, and 7 bases lay between the germline ends. The CDR3 is 11 amino acids. The CDR3 coding sequence is TGCAGTGCTAGATCGGTACCTGAAGCTTTCTTT. Its protein is CSARSVPEAFF.

Worth noting for this clonotype: This may come from a read error, since a much larger clone is one base off. This sequence joins TRBV9 and TRBJ2-3; 11 nucleotides line up with TRBD2. V was clipped by 3 bases and J by 4 bases; unmatched bases: 19. This CDR3 contains 20 residues. CDR1 is SGDLS and CDR2 is YYNGEE in the germline V gene. The CDR3 DNA follows: TGTGCCAGCAGCGGTACGCCTAGCGGGGGGTTAGTGTGGGGGGCAGATACGCAGTATTTT. It encodes CASSGTPSGGLVWGADTQYF.

This clonotype has only a few counts. V and J are TRBV3-1 and TRBJ2-1; D remains unclear. CDR3 length: 15 amino acids. Looked up from germline, CDR1 is LGHDT and CDR2 is YNNKEL (reference sequence). V lost 6 bases, J lost 7 bases, and 19 bases lay in between. CDR3 DNA: TGTGCCAGCAGTTTTGCGAGGTGGCTGGGAAATGAGCAGTTCTTC. Amino acids: CASSFARWLGNEQFF.

V is TRBV7-8 and J is TRBJ1-2; 10 bases line up with TRBD1. With 1 base clipped from V and 5 bases from J, the junction kept 4 bases outside the gene matches. Germline values: CDR1 SGHVS, CDR2 FQNEAQ. The CDR3 has 15 residues. The CDR3 loop is CASSLETGGNYGYTF. The CDR3, as DNA: TGTGCCAGCAGCTTAGAGACAGGGGGCAATTATGGCTACACCTTC.

The V gene is TRBV30, the J gene TRBJ2-3, with D unclear. Trimming left V 0 bases short and J 4 bases short, with 8 bases between. Germline V gene sequence: CDR1 GTSNPN, CDR2 SVGIG (reference sequence). This CDR3 comprises 13 residues. This CDR3 reads CAWSVVYADTQYF. The CDR3 DNA sequence: TGTGCCTGGAGTGTAGTCTATGCAGATACGCAGTATTTT.